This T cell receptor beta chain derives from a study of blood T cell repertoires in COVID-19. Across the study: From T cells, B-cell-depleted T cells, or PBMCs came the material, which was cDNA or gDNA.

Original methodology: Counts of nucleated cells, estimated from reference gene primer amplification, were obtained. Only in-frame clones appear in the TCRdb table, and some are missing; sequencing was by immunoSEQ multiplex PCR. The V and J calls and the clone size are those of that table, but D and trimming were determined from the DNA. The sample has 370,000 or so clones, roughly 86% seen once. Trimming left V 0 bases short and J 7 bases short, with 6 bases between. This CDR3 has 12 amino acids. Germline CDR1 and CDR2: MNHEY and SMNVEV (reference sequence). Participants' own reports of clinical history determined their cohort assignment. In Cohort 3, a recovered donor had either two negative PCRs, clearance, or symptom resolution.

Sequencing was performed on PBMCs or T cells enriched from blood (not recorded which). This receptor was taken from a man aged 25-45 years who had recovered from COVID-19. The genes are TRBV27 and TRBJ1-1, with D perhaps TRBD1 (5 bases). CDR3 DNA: TGTGCCAGCAGTTTATCGCAGGGTGAAGCTTTCTTT. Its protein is CASSLSQGEAFF.